This paragraph covers one T cell receptor (beta chain) sequence. This sample is part of a study of PD-L1 blockade in urothelial cancer. This CDR3 region has 18 residues. The ends lost 7 bases at V and 0 bases at J; junction bases unmatched: 12. In germline, CDR1 is SGHNT, CDR2 YENEEA. Profiling relied on immunoSEQ multiplex PCR, and the TCRdb table lists in-frame clones only, not all of them. The table lists about 43,000 clones, about nine tenths of them singletons. Material: PBMCs, obtained around atezolizumab (anti-PD-L1) treatment. The V and J genes are TRBV11-3 and TRBJ1-5, with TRBD1 matching over 10 bases. This receptor was obtained from a man of 80 years or more with urothelial cancer. The CDR3 loop reads CASISRSGQGYSNQPQHF. CDR3 sequence (DNA): TGTGCCAGCATCAGTAGATCGGGACAGGGGTATAGCAATCAGCCCCAGCATTTT.